This is a list of T cell receptor beta chains from one sample in a study of cytomegalovirus exposure and HLA in healthy donors. TCRdb's table, derived via immunoSEQ multiplex PCR, lists solely in-frame clones and lacks some. Of about 150,000 clones listed, about 84% are singletons. Input material: PBMCs. These receptors originate from a woman in her thirties or forties in good health and CMV-seropositive. Both conserved end residues are part of each CDR3. A D gene is named only where the DNA matches it firmly. Clone size is stated in some rows and not others, as once, few, many or a class when expanded.

16	-	-	TRBV19	TRBJ1-4	CASSIGGYLPNEKLFF	TGTGCCAGTAGTATAGGAGGGTACCTTCCTAATGAAAAACTGTTTTTT
15	few	TRBD2	TRBV9	TRBJ2-3	CATSTGTSGTDTQYF	TGTGCCACCAGTACCGGGACTAGCGGAACAGATACGCAGTATTTT
13	-	-	TRBV28	TRBJ2-7	CASSLRQGSEQYF	TGTGCCAGCAGTTTACGGCAGGGAAGCGAGCAGTACTTC
13	-	TRBD1	TRBV5-1	TRBJ2-5	CASSSGQQETQYF	TGCGCCAGCAGCTCGGGACAGCAAGAGACCCAGTACTTC
13	few	-	TRBV4-1	TRBJ2-7	CASSQDGTSEQYF	TGTGCCAGCAGCCAAGACGGGACTTCCGAGCAGTACTTC
17	-	-	TRBV9	TRBJ2-1	CASSVAGAGPAYNEQFF	TGTGCCAGCAGCGTAGCCGGAGCGGGCCCCGCATACAATGAGCAGTTCTTC
16	once	TRBD1	TRBV18	TRBJ2-1	CASSPGGQGFYNEQFF	TGTGCCAGCTCACCAGGGGGACAGGGTTTCTACAATGAGCAGTTCTTC
16	-	TRBD1	TRBV6-5	TRBJ1-4	CASSYSYAGGDEKLFF	TGTGCCAGCAGTTACTCGTACGCAGGGGGCGATGAAAAACTGTTTTTT
16	-	TRBD2	TRBV19	TRBJ2-5	CASSISSGSLEETQYF	TGTGCCAGTAGTATATCTAGCGGGAGTTTGGAAGAGACCCAGTACTTC
16	-	TRBD1	TRBV30	TRBJ1-3	CAWTGTGGSSGNTIYF	TGTGCCTGGACGGGGACAGGGGGAAGCTCTGGAAACACCATATATTTT
15	once	TRBD1	TRBV2	TRBJ1-5	CASKKQGFGGQPQHF	TGTGCCAGCAAAAAACAGGGGTTTGGGGGCCAGCCCCAGCATTTT
14	-	-	TRBV18	TRBJ1-5	CASSPGTQNQPQHF	TGTGCCAGCTCTCCCGGGACACAGAATCAGCCCCAGCATTTT
15	-	TRBD2	TRBV19	TRBJ2-1	CASNPSGRALTEQFF	TGTGCCAGTAATCCTAGCGGGAGGGCCCTTACGGAGCAGTTCTTC
15	-	TRBD2	TRBV5-1	TRBJ2-1	CASGSSGSIEGEQFF	TGCGCCAGCGGGTCTAGCGGGAGTATTGAAGGGGAGCAGTTCTTC
18	-	TRBD2	TRBV29-1	TRBJ2-2	CSVEVRGTSGTYTGELFF	TGCAGCGTTGAAGTACGGGGGACTAGCGGGACATACACCGGGGAGCTGTTTTTT
14	few	-	TRBV4-2	TRBJ1-1	CASSRTGGYAEAFF	TGTGCCAGCAGCCGCACCGGCGGGTACGCTGAAGCTTTCTTT
17	-	-	TRBV2	TRBJ2-3	CASSERAVGAYTDTQYF	TGTGCCAGCAGTGAAAGGGCGGTAGGGGCCTACACAGATACGCAGTATTTT
12	-	-	TRBV19	TRBJ1-5	CASSGPGAPQHF	TGTGCCAGTAGTGGCCCAGGGGCGCCCCAGCATTTT
18	-	TRBD2	TRBV7-3	TRBJ2-7	CASSLRSPFSGGPIEQYF	TGTGCCAGCAGCTTAAGGTCCCCGTTTAGCGGGGGGCCCATCGAGCAGTACTTC